These 7 T cell receptor beta chains were all obtained from the same sample, sequenced in a study of cytomegalovirus exposure and HLA in healthy donors. PCR used 60 Vbeta primers and 13 Jbeta primers. Clones were sequenced by immunoSEQ multiplex PCR, and TCRdb holds only the in-frame ones, with some missing. The table lists approximately 72,000 clones, 60% to 85% of them singletons. Input material: PBMCs. All receptors come from a male donor in good health and CMV-seropositive.

This chain connects TRBV2 to TRBJ2-7, with D possibly TRBD2 on 6 matching bases. The V end lost 6 bases, the J end lost 2 bases, and 8 bases lay between the germline ends. Germline values: CDR1 SNHLY, CDR2 FYNNEI. The CDR3 spans 12 residues. CDR3 in amino acids: CASRVAAYEQYF. The CDR3 nucleotides are TGTGCCAGCAGGGTAGCGGCCTACGAGCAGTACTTC.

This chain uses TRBV11-3 with TRBJ2-3, with a possible D match to TRBD2 (7 bases). CDR1 is SGHNT and CDR2 is YENEEA in the germline V gene. V lost 5 bases and J lost 2, with 11 bases in between. The CDR3 runs to 14 residues. This CDR3 is CASSVGGPTDTQYF. The CDR3, as DNA: TGTGCCAGCAGCGTGGGGGGGCCCACAGATACGCAGTATTTT.

The chain combines TRBV6-5 with TRBJ2-5; the D is unclear. CDR1 is MNHEY and CDR2 is SVGAGI in the germline V gene. Trimming pared 5 bases from V and 8 bases from J, leaving 12 bases between. CDR3 length: 12 amino acids. The CDR3 coding sequence is TGTGCCAGCAGTGAACGTGCGGAAACCCAGTACTTC. Amino acid sequence: CASSERAETQYF.

This clone is a singleton in its sample. The gene calls are TRBV10-3 and TRBJ1-3; D uncertain. Looked up from germline, CDR1 is ENHRY and CDR2 is SYGVKD. CDR3 length: 15 amino acids. Between the trimmed V and J ends, which lost 3 bases and 3 bases, there was a span of 12 bases. CDR3 region: CAISDTWRSGNTIYF. The CDR3 DNA sequence: TGTGCCATCAGTGATACGTGGAGAAGTGGAAACACCATATATTTT.

This clone has just a few counts. The rearrangement links TRBV18 to TRBJ1-5, with D possibly TRBD1 on 5 matching bases. Per germline, CDR1 KGHSH and CDR2 LQKENI. The CDR3 covers 15 residues. V dropped 3 bases and J dropped 4 bases, with 13 bases sitting between them. The CDR3 DNA reads TGTGCCAGCTCACCGGCAGGGCAAGGGAATCAGCCCCAGCATTTT. Encoded protein: CASSPAGQGNQPQHF.

The V and J genes are TRBV4-1 and TRBJ2-3; D is perhaps TRBD2 (6 bases). This CDR3 region has 17 residues. Germline-derived CDR1 and CDR2 are MGHRA and YSYEKL. V lost 0 bases and J lost 5, with 18 bases in between. CDR3 region: CASSQDGGGPRGDTQYF. DNA of the CDR3: TGCGCCAGCAGCCAAGATGGGGGAGGACCCCGCGGAGATACGCAGTATTTT.

The CDR3 loop is CASSPTDRGYSYTF. The CDR3 nucleotides read TGTGCCAGTAGCCCCACCGACAGGGGGTATAGCTACACCTTC. This rearrangement joins TRBV19 to TRBJ1-2, with TRBD1 identical over 9 bases. This CDR3 has 14 residues. V was pared by 6 bases and J by 9 bases, with 11 bases of the junction left unmatched. Germline V lookup: CDR1 LNHDA, CDR2 SQIVND (reference sequence).